A selection of T cell receptor beta chains follows, all from one sample in a study of T-cell memory formation after mild COVID-19. Using its own MiXCR run on the 5' RACE reads, TCRdb lists one record per CDR3 protein. The sample lists 450,000 to 650,000 distinct CDR3 sequences; less than 25% were seen once. The sample was PBMCs or a T cell subset sorted from them (not recorded which). The receptors derive from an adult woman who had mild COVID-19 (a few samples of this study predate the infection). Cell type and time point are not known. Each CDR3 is given with its conserved first and last residue. Fields, in order: D gene, clone size, V gene, J gene, CDR3 DNA, CDR3 protein. D genes are given only for firm matches. Clone size is not always given. Where it is, it says once, few, many or a class for expanded clones.

D: .
size: few
V: TRBV20-1
J: TRBJ1-5
DNA: TGCAGTGCCGGGACACACCAAGGAGGTCAGCCCCAGCATTTT
CDR3: CSAGTHQGGQPQHF

D: TRBD2
size: .
V: TRBV3-1
J: TRBJ2-3
DNA: TGTGCCAGCATGCCCAGACTAGCGCGGACAGATACGCAGTATTTT
CDR3: CASMPRLARTDTQYF

D: TRBD1
size: .
V: TRBV19
J: TRBJ2-2
DNA: TGTGCCAGTAGTCTGGCACAGGGGGCCCGGGAGCTGTTTTTT
CDR3: CASSLAQGARELFF

D: .
size: few
V: TRBV4-1
J: TRBJ2-1
DNA: TGCGCCAGCAGCCAAGGCGGAGGACCCGGCTACAATGAGCAGTTCTTC
CDR3: CASSQGGGPGYNEQFF

D: TRBD2
size: few
V: TRBV9
J: TRBJ2-3
DNA: TGTGCCAGCAGCGACAGTAGCGGGACCCGGGGAGATACGCAGTATTTT
CDR3: CASSDSSGTRGDTQYF

D: TRBD1
size: few
V: TRBV5-6
J: TRBJ2-2
DNA: TGTGCCAGCAGCTTGCACAGGACCGGGACAGGGGGGAACACCGGGGAGCTGTTTTTT
CDR3: CASSLHRTGTGGNTGELFF

D: .
size: .
V: TRBV5-5
J: TRBJ1-2
DNA: TGTGCCAGCAGCTTGGTTGGGGAGTATGGCTACACCTTC
CDR3: CASSLVGEYGYTF

D: .
size: .
V: TRBV19
J: TRBJ2-2
DNA: TGTGCCAGTAGTATATATATGCGGAGTACCGGGGAGCTGTTTTTT
CDR3: CASSIYMRSTGELFF

D: .
size: .
V: TRBV9
J: TRBJ1-3
DNA: TGTGCCAGCAGCCTAAATGGGAGATCTGGAAACACCATATATTTT
CDR3: CASSLNGRSGNTIYF

D: .
size: few
V: TRBV5-1
J: TRBJ2-3
DNA: TGCGCCAGCAGCCCACACTGGGACTCGACAACAGATACGCAGTATTTT
CDR3: CASSPHWDSTTDTQYF

D: TRBD2
size: .
V: TRBV20-1
J: TRBJ2-5
DNA: TGCAGTGCTAGGGGGGTAGCGGGGGCGCCACAAGAGACCCAGTACTTC
CDR3: CSARGVAGAPQETQYF

D: .
size: .
V: TRBV27
J: TRBJ2-2
DNA: TGTGCCAGCAGTTCACTAGGGACCACCGGGGAGCTGTTTTTT
CDR3: CASSSLGTTGELFF

D: TRBD2
size: many
V: TRBV12-3/TRBV12-4
J: TRBJ2-5
DNA: TGTGCCAGCAGTCCATATCCCCCGGGACTAGCGGAGACCCAGTACTTC
CDR3: CASSPYPPGLAETQYF

D: .
size: few
V: TRBV5-1
J: TRBJ1-6
DNA: TGCGCCAGCAGCTTGGACGGAGGATATTATAATTCACCCCTCCACTTT
CDR3: CASSLDGGYYNSPLHF

D: TRBD1
size: few
V: TRBV11-2
J: TRBJ2-3
DNA: TGTGCCAGCAGTAGAGCCGGGACAGGAATCACAGATACGCAGTATTTT
CDR3: CASSRAGTGITDTQYF

D: .
size: .
V: TRBV12-3/TRBV12-4
J: TRBJ1-5
DNA: TGTGCCAGCAGCCGAACTTGGCAGCCCCAGCATTTT
CDR3: CASSRTWQPQHF

D: .
size: few
V: TRBV5-6
J: TRBJ2-5
DNA: TGTGCCAGCAGCTGGCAGGGTGAGGGGGAGACCCAGTACTTC
CDR3: CASSWQGEGETQYF

D: .
size: many
V: TRBV7-8
J: TRBJ2-5
DNA: TGTGCCAGCAGCTTCGGTTTAAGAGACCAAGAGACCCAGTACTTC
CDR3: CASSFGLRDQETQYF